This is a list of T cell receptor beta chains from one sample in a study of Graves' ophthalmopathy and Graves' hyperthyroidism. MiXCR was run by TCRdb on the multiplex PCR reads, yielding one entry per CDR3 protein. The data hold fewer than 650,000 distinct CDR3 sequences, with 22% observed a single time. The sequenced sample consisted of peripheral blood. All receptors derive from a woman under 30 with stable Graves' hyperthyroidism. Some clones in this sample may be carry-over from other donors' samples. Both conserved end residues are part of each CDR3. Each record gives: clone size, V gene, J gene, D gene, CDR3 protein, CDR3 DNA. A D gene is named only where the DNA matches it firmly. Clone size, where shown, is once, few, many, or a class for clones that have expanded.

clone_size: many
v_call: TRBV6-5
j_call: TRBJ2-5
d_call: -
cdr3_aa: CASSYSKVFGPQETQYF
cdr3_nt: TGTGCCAGCAGTTACTCGAAGGTCTTCGGGCCTCAAGAGACCCAGTACTTC

clone_size: many
v_call: TRBV2
j_call: TRBJ2-5
d_call: TRBD1
cdr3_aa: CASSPTGRQGPGETQYF
cdr3_nt: TGTGCCAGCAGTCCCACCGGACGACAGGGGCCGGGAGAGACCCAGTACTTC

clone_size: many
v_call: TRBV2
j_call: TRBJ1-2
d_call: -
cdr3_aa: CASLRQQGGYGYTF
cdr3_nt: TGTGCCAGCCTGAGACAGCAAGGTGGCTATGGCTACACCTTC

clone_size: few
v_call: TRBV7-2
j_call: TRBJ2-7
d_call: -
cdr3_aa: CASSLFYRDNHEQYF
cdr3_nt: TGTGCCAGCAGCTTGTTCTACAGGGACAACCACGAGCAGTACTTC

clone_size: many
v_call: TRBV12-3/TRBV12-4
j_call: TRBJ2-4
d_call: -
cdr3_aa: CASNVPLAKNIQYF
cdr3_nt: TGTGCCAGCAACGTGCCGCTAGCCAAAAACATTCAGTACTTC

clone_size: many
v_call: TRBV28
j_call: TRBJ2-5
d_call: -
cdr3_aa: CASSSVTRTINQETQYF
cdr3_nt: TGTGCCAGCAGTTCCGTGACACGAACCATTAACCAAGAGACCCAGTACTTC

clone_size: -
v_call: TRBV30
j_call: TRBJ1-1
d_call: TRBD1
cdr3_aa: CAWSTPGQGYFESFF
cdr3_nt: TGTGCCTGGAGTACCCCGGGACAGGGTTACTTTGAATCTTTCTTT

clone_size: -
v_call: TRBV6-1
j_call: TRBJ2-2
d_call: -
cdr3_aa: CASSRDDSNTGELFF
cdr3_nt: TGTGCCAGCAGTCGGGACGATTCGAACACCGGGGAGCTGTTTTTT

clone_size: -
v_call: TRBV11-1
j_call: TRBJ2-7
d_call: -
cdr3_aa: CASSWATQGGDYEQYF
cdr3_nt: TGTGCCAGCAGCTGGGCAACACAGGGAGGGGACTACGAGCAGTACTTC

clone_size: few
v_call: TRBV4-1
j_call: TRBJ2-3
d_call: TRBD2
cdr3_aa: CASSQGPSGSSDTQYF
cdr3_nt: TGCGCCAGCAGCCAAGGTCCTAGCGGGAGCTCAGATACGCAGTATTTT